The following is a T cell receptor (beta chain) sequence with its context. The sample originates from a study of blood T cell repertoires in COVID-19. Study overall: In each case, the material was cDNA or gDNA derived from T cells, B-cell-depleted T cells, or PBMCs.

Libraries were prepared by immunoSEQ multiplex PCR; TCRdb keeps only in-frame clonotypes and omits some of them. The sample consists of 200,000 to 250,000 clones, around 83% of them appearing once. V was pared by 7 bases and J by 1 base, with 12 bases of the junction left unmatched. The CDR3 length is 16 residues. CDR1 MDHEN and CDR2 SYDVKM come from the germline V gene. The receptor was derived from a woman aged 45-65 years with acute or convalescent COVID-19. Source material: peripheral blood. The chain links TRBV28 to TRBJ1-2; 7 bases align to TRBD1. In nucleotides, the CDR3 is TGTGCCAGCAATAGACAGGGTAAACCTAATAACTATGGCTACACCTTC. Translation gives CASNRQGKPNNYGYTF.